Here is one TCR beta chain with its context. The record originates from a study of blood T cell repertoires in COVID-19. The wider study: T cells, B-cell-depleted T cells, or PBMCs provided the cDNA or gDNA that served as material.

Libraries were prepared by immunoSEQ multiplex PCR; TCRdb keeps only in-frame clonotypes and omits some of them. The top ten clones hold less than 2% of a sample with approximately 500,000 clones, roughly 90% of them seen once. Among Cohort 3 donors, those recovered had two negative PCRs, clearance, or symptom resolution. The sequencing sample was made of PBMCs or T cells enriched from blood (not recorded which). The sequence derives from a woman aged 40-49 years who had recovered from COVID-19.

The CDR3 bases are TGTGCCAGCAGCTTGAAGGGTCCAGGGGGCTGGGTATGGAACGAGCAGTACTTC. It encodes CASSLKGPGGWVWNEQYF. The chain employs TRBV5-4 and TRBJ2-7, with 8 bases lining up with TRBD1. CDR1 and CDR2 (germline): SGHNT, YYREEE (reference sequence). V trimming: 1 base; J trimming: 5 bases; junction bases outside the gene matches: 17. This CDR3 spans 18 amino acids.